This passage covers 18 T cell receptor beta chains from one sample sequenced in a study of T cell repertoires in cytomegalovirus infection (dated by TCRdb to the late 2010s). The sample was run on an Illumina HiSeq 1500. TCRdb reanalyzed the raw reads on its own, using fastp at Q25 for trimming and MiXCR for clone calling, and kept in-frame beta chains. Rows are combined by CDR3 protein, so each entry shows the most common genes and DNA. For this sample the table gives 630,000 or so distinct CDR3 sequences, of which roughly 24% were detected only once. Roughly 8% of the sample is held by the ten biggest clonotypes. The sequenced sample was CD8+ T cells from PBMCs. The receptors originated from a human donor in good health (CMV status not recorded). Some clones in this sample may be carry-over from other donors' samples.

A few counts support this clonotype. This rearrangement joins TRBV5-4 to TRBJ2-7; D ambiguous. CDR1 and CDR2 (germline): SGHNT, YYREEE (reference sequence). CDR3 length: 14 amino acids. V shed 0 bases and J shed 4 bases, with 11 bases lying between them. CDR3 in amino acids: CASSLEGGRYEQYV. Written as DNA, the CDR3 is TGTGCCAGCAGCTTGGAAGGTGGTCGATACGAGCAGTACGTC.

This chain links TRBV28 with TRBJ2-3; TRBD2 matches at 8 bases. Germline CDR1 MDHEN, CDR2 SYDVKM. This CDR3 is 14 amino acids long. The ends lost 5 bases at V and 8 bases at J; junction bases unmatched: 9. CDR3 region: CASSLSLRGGTQYF. CDR3 nucleotide sequence: TGTGCCAGCAGTCTATCCCTACGGGGGGGTACGCAGTATTTT.

This chain connects TRBV6-2 or TRBV6-3 to TRBJ2-7; 9 bases match TRBD1. Germline V lookup: CDR1 MNHEY, CDR2 SVGEGT. This CDR3 is 13 amino acids long. V gave up 5 bases and J gave up 2 bases; unmatched junction bases: 1. The CDR3 is CASSRDRAYEQYV. The CDR3, as DNA: TGTGCCAGCAGTCGGGACAGGGCCTACGAGCAGTACGTC.

CDR3 in amino acids: CASSFPDGATGAFF. The CDR3 DNA follows: TGTGCCAGCAGCTTTCCAGACGGGGCAACAGGGGCTTTCTTT. The genes are TRBV5-6 and TRBJ1-1, with D possibly matching TRBD1 (6 bases). Germline CDR1 SGHDT, CDR2 YYEEEE. The CDR3 covers 14 residues. Trimming left V 2 bases short and J 11 bases short, with 19 bases between.

This clonotype was counted once. This rearrangement joins TRBV7-9 to TRBJ1-1; D may be TRBD1 (5 bases). The CDR3 is made up of 15 amino acids. Deletions cut 3 bases from V and 1 base from J, with 12 bases between. Germline lookup yields CDR1 SEHNR and CDR2 FQNEAQ (reference sequence). DNA for the CDR3: TGTGCCAGCAGCTTGTTTGACAGAAAGAACACTGAAGCTTTCTTT. The encoded protein is CASSLFDRKNTEAFF.

Concerning this clonotype itself: A read error may be the cause here, since a much bigger clone is one base away. V usage is TRBV7-6 and J usage is TRBJ1-1, with 7 bases that match TRBD1. The CDR3 has 13 amino acids. Germline V gene data show CDR1 as SGHVS and CDR2 as FNYEAQ. The DNA for the CDR3 is TGTGTCAGCGGACCGAGACAGGGCACTGAAGCTTTCTTT. Residues: CVSGPRQGTEAFF.

The count of this clonotype is one. The chain recombines TRBV5-4 with TRBJ1-1; tentatively, D is TRBD1 (6 bases). Germline-derived CDR1 and CDR2 are SGHNT and YYREEE (reference sequence). V lost 4 bases and J 4 bases, leaving 14 bases between the germline ends. The CDR3 length is 14 residues. CDR3 loop: CASSILGGATEAFF. CDR3 nucleotide sequence: TGTGCCAGCAGCATCCTCGGGGGGGCCACTGAAGCTTTCTTT.

The chain recombines TRBV2 with TRBJ2-5; a weak D match, TRBD1 (5 bases). The CDR3 totals 11 residues. Germline lookup yields CDR1 SNHLY and CDR2 FYNNEI. V lost 4 bases to trimming and J lost 8 bases, with 8 bases between them. Here the CDR3 DNA reads TGTGCCAGCAGTGGCAGGGTCACCCAGTACTTC. Protein sequence: CASSGRVTQYF.

In its sample, this clonotype was seen a few times. In DNA form, the CDR3 reads TGTGCCAGCAGTTTTGAGGGGGTCCTAACCTACGAGCAGTACTTC. As protein: CASSFEGVLTYEQYF. V is TRBV28 and J is TRBJ2-7; TRBD1 might be the D (6 bases). From germline, CDR1 is MDHEN and CDR2 SYDVKM. V shed 3 bases and J shed 2 bases, with 14 bases lying between them. The CDR3 is 15 amino acids. The full variable domain, with the rest looked up from reference TRBV28 and TRBJ2-7, is DVKVTQSSRYLVKRTGEKVFLECVQDMDHENMFWYRQDPGLGLRLIYFSYDVKMKEKGDIPEGYSVSREKKERFSLILESASTNQTSMYLCASSFEGVLTYEQYFGPGTRLTVT.

The genes are TRBV2 and TRBJ2-3; TRBD2 aligns across 7 bases. CDR3 length: 15 amino acids. CDR1 is SNHLY, CDR2 FYNNEI, per germline. The J segment lost 0 bases and the V segment lost 3 bases, leaving 3 bases of the junction unmatched. CDR3 region: CASSDPGLSTDTQYF. The CDR3, as DNA: TGTGCCAGCAGTGATCCGGGACTAAGCACAGATACGCAGTATTTT.

This clonotype was seen repeatedly, ten times or more. The V and J genes are TRBV6-1 and TRBJ2-5; 7 bases fit TRBD2. Germline V gene sequence: CDR1 MNHNS, CDR2 SASEGT. The CDR3 is made up of 15 amino acids. V gave up 7 bases and J gave up 3 bases; unmatched junction bases: 11. Here the CDR3 DNA reads TGTGCCAGCATTCCTCTCATGCGGGGGAAAGAGACCCAGTACTTC. Protein: CASIPLMRGKETQYF.

As DNA, the CDR3 is TGCAGCGTTTTTGGACTGTCCGGGGAGCTGTTTTTT. Translated: CSVFGLSGELFF. The chain employs TRBV29-1 and TRBJ2-2; D might be TRBD2 (5 bases). This CDR3 is built from 12 residues. Germline values: CDR1 SQVTM, CDR2 ANQGSEA. V was clipped by 5 bases and J by 6 bases, with 10 bases between them.

The chain combines TRBV24-1 with TRBJ2-5; D not certain. Germline-derived CDR1 and CDR2 are KGHDR and SFDVKD. Deletions cut 4 bases from V and 0 bases from J, with 14 bases between. The CDR3 contains 16 residues. In DNA form, the CDR3 reads TGTGCCACCAGTGACTTCGGTAGGAGCGACCAAGAGACCCAGTACTTC. This gives the protein CATSDFGRSDQETQYF.

This chain links TRBV28 with TRBJ2-7, with 8 nucleotides matching TRBD1. V lost 1 base to trimming and J lost 4 bases; unmatched junction nucleotides: 6. The germline V gene encodes CDR1 MDHEN and CDR2 SYDVKM. CDR3 size: 15 residues. CDR3 sequence: CASSLYQGTGYEQYV. The CDR3 DNA reads as TGTGCCAGCAGTTTATACCAAGGGACAGGATACGAGCAGTACGTC.

The chain combines TRBV4-3 with TRBJ1-5; no firm D call. V was clipped by 1 base and J by 6 bases, with 10 bases between them. The CDR3 is made up of 14 amino acids. Germline V gene lookup returns CDR1 LGHNA and CDR2 YSLEER. CDR3 sequence (DNA): TGCGCCAGCAGCCAAGGACTGGAGGGTCAGCCCCAGCATTTT. Translating it yields CASSQGLEGQPQHF.

For this clonotype: One base away lies a much larger clone, so this may be a sequencing read error. The V and J genes are TRBV12-3 or TRBV12-4 and TRBJ2-2; perhaps TRBD1 as D (6 bases). This CDR3 has 15 amino acids. The chain's CDR3 is CASSWRTANTGKLFF. The CDR3 DNA follows: TGTGCCAGCAGTTGGAGGACAGCGAACACCGGGAAGCTGTTTTTT.

This CDR3 is CSARSLEVGELFF. The CDR3, as DNA: TGCAGTGCTAGATCCCTAGAAGTCGGGGAGCTGTTTTTT. The chain combines TRBV20-1 with TRBJ2-2; D remains unclear. The CDR3 spans 13 residues. Germline V gene lookup returns CDR1 DFQATT and CDR2 SNEGSKA (reference sequence). V lost 2 bases, J lost 7 bases, and 11 bases lay in between.

The chain couples TRBV6-5 to TRBJ1-4, with D possibly TRBD1 on 5 matching bases. The V end was cut by 0 bases, the J end by 8 bases, with 13 bases between. Germline V gene data show CDR1 as MNHEY and CDR2 as SVGAGI. CDR3 length: 15 amino acids. The CDR3 DNA follows: TGTGCCAGCAGTTACTCGCCAGACGGACACGAAAAACTGTTTTTT. Its protein product is CASSYSPDGHEKLFF.